The clone carrying this TCR beta chain occurred a few times. In the source study's methods: Reference gene primer amplification gave estimated nucleated cell counts. Repertoires were generated with immunoSEQ multiplex PCR, while TCRdb's copy carries only in-frame clones and drops some. The V and J calls and clone size were taken over from that table, and D and trimming were inferred from the DNA. The sample carries roughly 82,000 clones, approximately 82% recorded once. Germline CDR1 WNHNN, CDR2 SYGVQD (reference sequence). The CDR3 consists of 13 residues. The ends were cut back, 8 bases at V and 1 base at J, with 11 bases in the middle. The data derive from a study of blood T cell repertoires in COVID-19. Background on the study: COVID-19 samples, acute and convalescent, were from the United States, Italy and Spain. The analysed material was cDNA or gDNA that came from T cells, B-cell-depleted T cells, or PBMCs.

Specimen: peripheral blood. This chain connects TRBV10-1 to TRBJ1-1; D call uncertain. The TCR originated in a man aged 55 to 70 with acute or convalescent COVID-19. This CDR3 reads CASSWAENTEAFF. The DNA of the CDR3 is TGCGCCAGCTCCTGGGCAGAGAACACTGAAGCTTTCTTT.